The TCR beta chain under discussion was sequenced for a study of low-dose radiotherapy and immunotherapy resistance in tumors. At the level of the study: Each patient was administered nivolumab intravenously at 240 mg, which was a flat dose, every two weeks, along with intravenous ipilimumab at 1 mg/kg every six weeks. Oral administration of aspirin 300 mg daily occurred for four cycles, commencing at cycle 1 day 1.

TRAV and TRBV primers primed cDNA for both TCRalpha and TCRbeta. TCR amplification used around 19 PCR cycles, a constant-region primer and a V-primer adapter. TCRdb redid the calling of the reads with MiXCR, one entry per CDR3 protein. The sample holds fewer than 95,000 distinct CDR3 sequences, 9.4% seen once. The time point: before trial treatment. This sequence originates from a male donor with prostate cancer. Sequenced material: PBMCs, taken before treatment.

This CDR3 is CASSPTGGVTDTQYF. The CDR3 DNA reads as TGTGCCAGCAGTCCGACAGGGGGAGTAACAGATACGCAGTATTTT. V and J are TRBV7-2 and TRBJ2-3; 9 nucleotides align to TRBD1. The CDR3 has 15 residues. CDR1 is SGHTA, CDR2 FQGNSA, per germline. The trim removed 6 bases at V and 3 bases at J, leaving 7 bases unmatched.